This T cell receptor (beta chain) emerged from a study of blood T cell repertoires in COVID-19. Germline CDR1 is SEHNR and CDR2 is FQNEAQ (reference sequence). CDR3 length: 15 residues. Between the trimmed V and J ends, which lost 0 bases and 1 base, there was a span of 9 bases. Clones were read by immunoSEQ multiplex PCR, and TCRdb kept only the in-frame ones, dropping some. The sample includes 250,000 to 400,000 clones, 75% to 90% of them seen just once. The sequencing sample was made of peripheral blood. This clonotype originated in a woman aged 30 to 39 with COVID-19, enrolled during active disease. The J gene is TRBJ1-2, the V gene TRBV7-9; D may be TRBD1 (5 bases). The CDR3 nucleotides read TGTGCCAGCAGCTTAGCGGCAGGGCTTAACTATGGCTACACCTTC. It specifies CASSLAAGLNYGYTF.